This entry is about one T cell receptor (beta chain). Additional DNA sequences in this sample encode the identical CDR3. The data were taken from a study of cytomegalovirus exposure and HLA in healthy donors. The CDR3 is 12 residues long. V was trimmed by 5 bases and J by 4 bases, leaving 6 bases between them. Looked up from germline, CDR1 is SGHNT and CDR2 is YENEEA. In the PCR, 60 Vbeta and 13 Jbeta primers were used. TCRdb's table, derived via immunoSEQ multiplex PCR, lists solely in-frame clones and lacks some. The sample shows about 89,000 clones, around three quarters of them seen only once. The chain is built from TRBV11-3 and TRBJ1-3; the D is unclear. The receptor comes from a male donor in good health and CMV-seronegative. The material sequenced was PBMCs. The CDR3 nucleotides read TGTGCCAGCAGCGGAGGAGGAAACACCATATATTTT. Protein product: CASSGGGNTIYF.